The 12 T cell receptor beta chains in this list originate from one sample, sequenced in a study of Graves' ophthalmopathy and Graves' hyperthyroidism. Amplifying from RNA transcripts, the study obtained TCR beta CDR3 regions. RT-PCR with HTBI primers came first, then second-round multiplex PCR. MiXCR was run by TCRdb on the multiplex PCR reads, yielding one entry per CDR3 protein. In the table there are 560,000 or so distinct CDR3 sequences, about two fifths of which are singletons. The sample was peripheral blood or thyroid tissue (not recorded which). The receptor set was obtained from an adult man with Graves' hyperthyroidism.

This clonotype was found many times. The chain links TRBV11-2 to TRBJ1-1; no clear D gene. V lost 5 bases, J lost 2 bases, and 12 bases lay in between. This CDR3 is built from 14 residues. Germline-derived CDR1 and CDR2 are SGHAT and FQNNGV. In DNA form, the CDR3 reads TGTGCCAGCAGCCCAAAAAGCAGAAACACTGAAGCTTTCTTT. Its translation: CASSPKSRNTEAFF.

Concerning this clonotype: This may stem from a read error, because a much larger clone lies one nucleotide away. The chain links TRBV10-2 to TRBJ2-7, with 11 bases identical to TRBD1. The length of the CDR3 is 15 residues. CDR1 and CDR2 (germline): WSHSY, SAAADI. CDR3 sequence (DNA): TGTGCCAGCAGCAGCCGGGACAGGGGGGCCTACGAGCAGCACTTC. The encoded protein is CASSSRDRGAYEQHF.

Points on this clonotype: Being one base from a much bigger clone, this may be a read error. The chain uses TRBV6-5 and TRBJ2-7, with TRBD2 identical over 11 bases. The CDR3 extends over 15 amino acids. V lost 8 bases, J lost 6 bases, and 12 bases stayed unmatched. CDR1 is MNHEY and CDR2 is SVGAGI in the germline V gene. In nucleotides, the CDR3 is TGTGCCAGCCGAGTTGGGACTAGCGGTGGACGCGAGCAGTACTTC. Amino acids: CASRVGTSGGREQYF.

The table lists this clonotype with many counts. J is TRBJ2-5 and V is TRBV5-1; 9 nucleotides align to TRBD1. Per germline, CDR1 SGHRS and CDR2 YFSETQ. The trim removed 4 bases at V and 3 bases at J, leaving 4 bases unmatched. The CDR3 covers 14 residues. CDR3: CASSKGQGEETQYF. For the CDR3, the DNA is TGCGCCAGCAGCAAGGGACAGGGTGAAGAGACCCAGTACTTC.

This chain uses TRBV6-1 with TRBJ1-1; no definite D call. This CDR3 region has 15 residues. V was shortened by 2 bases and J by 4 bases, with 14 bases between the two germline ends. CDR1 and CDR2 (germline): MNHNS, SASEGT. DNA of the CDR3: TGTGCCAGCAGTGAACGATCGTCCAGAGGCACTGAAGCTTTCTTT. Amino acid sequence: CASSERSSRGTEAFF.

This clonotype has at least ten counts. The chain links TRBV20-1 to TRBJ1-6; the match to TRBD1 covers 7 bases. The CDR3 runs to 12 residues. Germline assignment: CDR1 DFQATT and CDR2 SNEGSKA (reference sequence). Germline trimming cut 7 bases from V and 7 bases from J; bases unmatched to any gene: 4. CDR3 in DNA: TGCAGTGTGAGACAGGGAAATTCACCCCTCCACTTT. It is translated as CSVRQGNSPLHF.

This clonotype was picked up many times. This sequence joins TRBV12-3 or TRBV12-4 and TRBJ1-1; D is uncertain. The CDR3 contains 15 residues. Deletions cut 1 base from V and 6 bases from J, with 15 bases between. CDR3 sequence: CASSLGTTPNAEAFF. The CDR3 nucleotides read TGTGCCAGCAGTTTAGGTACAACCCCAAACGCTGAAGCTTTCTTT.

This clonotype was seen only a few times. The chain recombines TRBV29-1 with TRBJ1-3, with 8 bases fitting TRBD1. Germline values: CDR1 SQVTM, CDR2 ANQGSEA. With 5 bases clipped from V and 0 bases from J, the junction kept 3 bases outside the gene matches. The CDR3 sequence is 14 residues long. CDR3 sequence (DNA): TGCAGCGTTTTCGGGACAGGCTCTGGAAACACCATATATTTT. Its translation: CSVFGTGSGNTIYF.

Here the CDR3 reads CSARVVGVAFF. CDR3 in DNA: TGCAGTGCTAGAGTGGTGGGGGTAGCTTTCTTT. The rearrangement uses TRBV20-1 and TRBJ1-1, with a tentative D call TRBD1 (5 bases). Trimming left V 1 base short and J 10 bases short, with 10 bases between. The CDR3 totals 11 residues. Germline CDR1 and CDR2: DFQATT and SNEGSKA (reference sequence).

This clonotype showed up many times. The chain joins TRBV12-3 or TRBV12-4 to TRBJ1-6; 10 positions match TRBD1. V was pared by 3 bases and J by 10 bases, with 3 bases of the junction left unmatched. This CDR3 is 14 amino acids long. The CDR3 reads CASSFGTGESPLHF. As DNA, the CDR3 is TGTGCCAGCAGTTTCGGGACAGGGGAATCACCCCTCCACTTT.

This clonotype was picked up a small number of times. The V and J genes are TRBV25-1 and TRBJ2-3; 12 bases fit TRBD2. Germline trimming cut 6 bases from V and 6 bases from J; bases unmatched to any gene: 16. The CDR3 has 18 residues. From germline, CDR1 is MGHDK and CDR2 SYGVNS. CDR3 sequence: CASSARRLAGVVGDTQYF. As DNA, the CDR3 is TGTGCCAGCAGCGCTCGAAGACTAGCGGGAGTTGTGGGCGATACGCAGTATTTT.

The J gene is TRBJ2-2, the V gene TRBV5-1; 8 bases fit TRBD1. This CDR3 has 16 residues. From germline, CDR1 is SGHRS and CDR2 YFSETQ. J lost 2 bases, V lost 5 bases, and 8 bases had no gene match. The CDR3 here is CASSQIGQGNTGELFF. Here the CDR3 DNA reads TGCGCCAGCAGTCAGATTGGACAGGGAAACACCGGGGAGCTGTTTTTT.